The 32 T cell receptor beta chains reported below all come from one sample, sequenced in a study of blood T cell repertoires in COVID-19. TCRdb's copy holds only in-frame clones and misses some; the assay was immunoSEQ multiplex PCR. The table has 300,000 to 350,000 clones, roughly 90% seen once; the top ten hold approximately 7.4%. The material sequenced was peripheral blood. The receptors stem from a woman aged 70-85 years with COVID-19, enrolled during active disease.

This chain links TRBV5-1 with TRBJ1-1; D gene ambiguous. There are 14 residues in the CDR3. V lost 4 bases and J 4 bases, leaving 14 bases between the germline ends. Germline CDR1 reads SGHRS; CDR2 reads YFSETQ. CDR3 region: CASSPRTSGTEAFF. CDR3 DNA sequence: TGCGCCAGCAGCCCCCGTACTAGTGGCACTGAAGCTTTCTTT.

V gene TRBV2 combines with J gene TRBJ2-2; 12 bases are shared with TRBD2. CDR3 length equals 16 residues. V was clipped by 2 bases and J by 7 bases; unmatched bases: 5. CDR1 SNHLY and CDR2 FYNNEI come from the germline V gene. The CDR3 reads CASSESSGGAGGELFF. CDR3 nucleotides: TGTGCCAGCAGTGAATCTAGCGGGGGGGCCGGCGGGGAGCTGTTTTTT.

The chain links TRBV7-9 to TRBJ2-2; 8 bases align to TRBD2. Germline trimming cut 3 bases from V and 0 bases from J; bases unmatched to any gene: 6. The CDR3 is made up of 17 amino acids. CDR1 is SEHNR and CDR2 is FQNEAQ in the germline V gene (reference sequence). This CDR3 is CASSFPGTSANTGELFF. The CDR3 DNA reads TGTGCCAGCAGCTTTCCCGGGACTAGTGCGAACACCGGGGAGCTGTTTTTT.

This chain links TRBV28 with TRBJ1-4; D is unclear. CDR3 length: 12 amino acids. V shed 3 bases and J shed 8 bases, with 7 bases lying between them. In germline, CDR1 is MDHEN, CDR2 SYDVKM. CDR3 bases: TGTGCCAGCAGTTTTGGGAGGGAAAAACTGTTTTTT. Its translation is CASSFGREKLFF.

In DNA, the CDR3 is TGCGCCAGCAGCTTCACACAGGGAGCTGAAGCTTTCTTT. This translates into CASSFTQGAEAFF. The chain joins TRBV5-1 to TRBJ1-1; possibly TRBD1 for D (6 bases). V gave up 2 bases and J gave up 6 bases, with 11 bases separating them. The CDR3 loop spans 13 amino acids. Germline lookup yields CDR1 SGHRS and CDR2 YFSETQ.

CDR3 nucleotide sequence: TGCGCCAGCAGCCCCGGGGGAGGGGTGTCCAAAAACATTCAGTACTTC. Translation gives CASSPGGGVSKNIQYF. The chain employs TRBV5-1 and TRBJ2-4; 7 bases agree with TRBD2. CDR3 size: 16 residues. The junction had 9 bases not matched to a gene; V was cut back by 4 bases and J by 2 bases. CDR1 is SGHRS, CDR2 YFSETQ, per germline. Combining the CDR3 with reference TRBV5-1 and TRBJ2-4 gives the whole variable domain KAGVTQTPRYLIKTRGQQVTLSCSPISGHRSVSWYQQTPGQGLQFLFEYFSETQRNKGNFPGRFSGRQFSNSRSEMNVSTLELGDSALYLCASSPGGGVSKNIQYFGAGTRLSVL.

The J gene is TRBJ1-5, the V gene TRBV19; D call uncertain. V gave up 8 bases and J gave up 3 bases, with 17 bases separating them. Germline CDR1 and CDR2: LNHDA and SQIVND (reference sequence). This CDR3 has 15 amino acids. CDR3 amino acids: CASQITRRVNQPQHF. CDR3 nucleotides: TGTGCCAGTCAAATTACACGACGGGTCAATCAGCCCCAGCATTTT.

V gene TRBV15 combines with J gene TRBJ1-4, with D possibly being TRBD1 (5 bases). Germline values: CDR1 LNHNV, CDR2 YYDKDF (reference sequence). Deletions cut 0 bases from V and 3 bases from J, with 8 bases between. The CDR3 extends over 15 amino acids. The CDR3 sequence: CATSRDRGANEKLFF. In DNA form, the CDR3 reads TGTGCCACCAGCAGAGATCGGGGGGCTAATGAAAAACTGTTTTTT. Drawing the rest from reference TRBV15 and TRBJ1-4, the complete variable domain is DAMVIQNPRYQVTQFGKPVTLSCSQTLNHNVMYWYQQKSSQAPKLLFHYYDKDFNNEADTPDNFQSRRPNTSFCFLDIRSPGLGDTAMYLCATSRDRGANEKLFFGSGTQLSVL.

CDR3: CASSSLVNQPQHF. CDR3 nucleotides: TGTGCCAGCAGTTCCCTAGTCAATCAGCCCCAGCATTTT. The rearrangement links TRBV6-5 to TRBJ1-5; D unresolved. The germline CDR1 and CDR2 sequences are MNHEY and SVGAGI. The CDR3 is 13 amino acids. V lost 4 bases, J lost 3 bases, and 7 bases lay in between.

In its sample, this clone was seen once. This rearrangement joins TRBV7-9 to TRBJ1-6; D is possibly TRBD1 (6 bases). V was cut by 5 bases and J by 5 bases, with 16 bases left in between. This CDR3 is built from 16 residues. Looked up from germline, CDR1 is SEHNR and CDR2 is FQNEAQ (reference sequence). CDR3 coding DNA: TGTGCCAGCAGCCACTCGAGTGGGGGCGATAATTCACCCCTCCACTTT. It specifies CASSHSSGGDNSPLHF.

The rearrangement links TRBV18 to TRBJ2-1, with a possible D match to TRBD1 (5 bases). This CDR3 spans 14 amino acids. Trimming stripped 5 bases from V and 6 bases from J, with 14 bases between. The germline CDR1 and CDR2 sequences are KGHSH and LQKENI. The CDR3 region is CASSDSRAGNEQFF. The CDR3 bases are TGTGCCAGCTCAGACAGCCGGGCCGGCAATGAGCAGTTCTTC.

This clone appeared a single time. The genes are TRBV27 and TRBJ1-6; TRBD1 matches 8 bases. CDR3 length equals 13 residues. V trimming: 7 bases; J trimming: 7 bases; junction bases outside the gene matches: 3. Germline CDR1 MNHEY, CDR2 SMNVEV (reference sequence). The CDR3 sequence is CASTWTGNSPLHF. The CDR3 nucleotides read TGTGCCAGCACCTGGACAGGGAATTCACCCCTCCACTTT.

This sequence joins TRBV2 and TRBJ2-5; 15 nucleotides match TRBD2. Germline V gene lookup returns CDR1 SNHLY and CDR2 FYNNEI. CDR3 length: 15 residues. The junction had 4 bases not matched to a gene; V was cut back by 7 bases and J by 4 bases. This CDR3 is CASKGTSGGLETQYF. As DNA, the CDR3 is TGTGCCAGCAAAGGGACTAGCGGGGGGCTAGAGACCCAGTACTTC.

The chain uses TRBV27 and TRBJ1-2, with D maybe TRBD1 (6 bases). This CDR3 has 15 residues. Between the trimmed V and J ends, which lost 4 bases and 7 bases, there was a span of 19 bases. Germline CDR1 reads MNHEY; CDR2 reads SMNVEV (reference sequence). The DNA of the CDR3 is TGTGCCAGCAGTTCAGCACAGGGTTATTTTAGTGGCTACACCTTC. Translation: CASSSAQGYFSGYTF.

The chain links TRBV12-3 or TRBV12-4 to TRBJ2-1, with no clear D. The length of the CDR3 is 13 residues. V dropped 0 bases and J dropped 3 bases, with 3 bases sitting between them. In DNA form, the CDR3 reads TGTGCCAGCAGTTTAGCCAGCTACAATGAGCAGTTCTTC. This translates into CASSLASYNEQFF.

The chain joins TRBV24-1 to TRBJ2-1; maybe TRBD2 (7 bases). Germline CDR1 KGHDR, CDR2 SFDVKD. Trimming shortened V by 3 bases and J by 8 bases, and 13 bases separated the two germline ends. The CDR3 length is 14 residues. The CDR3, as DNA: TGTGCCACCAGTGATGGGAGGGGGAAGTATGAGCAGTTCTTC. It codes for CATSDGRGKYEQFF.

The chain employs TRBV2 and TRBJ1-3, with no clear D. The CDR3 consists of 15 residues. V was shortened by 8 bases and J by 2 bases, with 16 bases between the two germline ends. The germline V gene encodes CDR1 SNHLY and CDR2 FYNNEI. The CDR3 bases are TGTGCCAGCGGTAATGTCGGCGGGGCTGGAAACACCATATATTTT. Amino acid sequence: CASGNVGGAGNTIYF.

The V gene is TRBV21-1, the J gene TRBJ1-3. TRBV21-1 is assigned pseudogene status. The CDR3 consists of 15 residues. Here the CDR3 DNA reads TGTGCCAGCAGCCCAACGGGGGGAATTCGAAACACCATATATTTT. Its protein product is CASSPTGGIRNTIYF.

The chain employs TRBV7-2 and TRBJ2-5, with 10 bases aligning to TRBD2. CDR3 length equals 16 residues. Trimming removed 1 base from V and 1 base from J; junction bases left unmatched: 3. CDR1 and CDR2 (germline): SGHTA, FQGNSA. CDR3 nucleotides: TGTGCCAGCAGCTTAGGCCCTAGCGGGGGCCAAGAGACCCAGTACTTC. Translating gives CASSLGPSGGQETQYF.

The table lists this clone with a few counts. V is TRBV5-8 and J is TRBJ2-5; TRBD2 is a possible D gene (6 bases). Germline V gene data show CDR1 as SGHTS and CDR2 as YDEGEE. V gave up 3 bases and J gave up 3 bases, with 12 bases separating them. The CDR3 has 14 amino acids. The CDR3 region is CASSYRTIKETQYF. CDR3 nucleotides: TGTGCCAGCAGCTATCGGACTATCAAAGAGACCCAGTACTTC.

The gene calls are TRBV9 and TRBJ2-5; tentative D call: TRBD1 (5 bases). V was shortened by 4 bases and J by 5 bases, with 15 bases between the two germline ends. Per germline, CDR1 SGDLS and CDR2 YYNGEE. The length of the CDR3 is 14 residues. This CDR3 is CASSPRWGQETQYF. CDR3 DNA sequence: TGTGCCAGCAGCCCCCGTTGGGGCCAGGAGACCCAGTACTTC.

The chain has TRBV19 and TRBJ2-3, with 8 bases matching TRBD2. The V gene's germline CDR1 is LNHDA and CDR2 SQIVND (reference sequence). The CDR3 runs 15 residues. V was pared by 6 bases and J by 1 base, with 6 bases of the junction left unmatched. CDR3 protein: CASSPGLGGTDTQYF. As DNA, the CDR3 is TGTGCCAGTAGCCCGGGACTAGGCGGCACAGATACGCAGTATTTT.

The chain couples TRBV4-1 to TRBJ1-4; possibly TRBD1 for D (5 bases). V lost 1 base and J lost 7, with 13 bases in between. This CDR3 comprises 15 residues. CDR1 and CDR2 (germline): MGHRA, YSYEKL. Here the CDR3 reads CASSQGTSRGEKLFF. CDR3 bases: TGCGCCAGCAGCCAAGGGACATCTAGGGGTGAAAAACTGTTTTTT.

The chain is built from TRBV29-1 and TRBJ2-5, with 7 bases lining up with TRBD1. Germline CDR1 reads SQVTM; CDR2 reads ANQGSEA. V dropped 8 bases and J dropped 3; count of bases not matched to a gene: 9. The CDR3 has 13 residues. The CDR3 DNA reads TGCAGCTCCCAGGGGGACCTAAAAGAGACCCAGTACTTC. It translates to CSSQGDLKETQYF.

This clone was recorded only once. The J gene is TRBJ2-3, the V gene TRBV7-6; D is unclear. Germline CDR1 and CDR2: SGHVS and FNYEAQ. V lost 0 bases, J lost 2 bases, and 12 bases lay in between. The CDR3 runs to 16 residues. The CDR3 DNA follows: TGTGCCAGCAGCTTAGCGCTCAGTGGCACCACAGATACGCAGTATTTT. Residues: CASSLALSGTTDTQYF. Drawing the rest from reference TRBV7-6 and TRBJ2-3, the complete variable domain is GAGVSQSPRYKVTKRGQDVALRCDPISGHVSLYWYRQALGQGPEFLTYFNYEAQQDKSGLPNDRFSAERPEGSISTLTIQRTEQRDSAMYRCASSLALSGTTDTQYFGPGTRLTVL.

This chain connects TRBV5-5 to TRBJ1-4, with D uncertain. This CDR3 spans 15 amino acids. Germline assignment: CDR1 SGHKS and CDR2 YYEKEE (reference sequence). With 1 base removed from V and 5 bases from J, the gap between germline ends came to 12 bases. In DNA, the CDR3 is TGTGCCAGCAGCTTGTCCACATCCTCAAATGAAAAACTGTTTTTT. It is translated as CASSLSTSSNEKLFF.

The rearrangement joins TRBV10-3 to TRBJ1-2; TRBD1 matches 8 bases. Germline V CDR1 and CDR2: ENHRY, SYGVKD. The V gene end was trimmed by 10 bases and the J gene end by 0 bases; junction bases not matched to a gene: 4. CDR3 length: 13 residues. The chain's CDR3 is CATGQDPNYGYTF. The CDR3 nucleotides are TGTGCCACGGGACAGGACCCTAACTATGGCTACACCTTC.

This clone was seen only a few times. The chain has TRBV4-1 and TRBJ2-7; 12 bases agree with TRBD2. V dropped 2 bases and J dropped 5; count of bases not matched to a gene: 10. CDR3 length equals 17 residues. From germline, CDR1 is MGHRA and CDR2 YSYEKL. The CDR3 is CASSQLDLLAGGNEQYF. The CDR3 region has the DNA TGCGCCAGCAGCCAACTCGACTTACTAGCGGGGGGTAACGAGCAGTACTTC.

The chain has TRBV28 and TRBJ1-6; D is possibly TRBD1 (6 bases). From germline, CDR1 is MDHEN and CDR2 SYDVKM. CDR3 size: 15 residues. Trimming shortened V by 6 bases and J by 6 bases, and 15 bases separated the two germline ends. Here the CDR3 reads CASSPDSSLNSPLHF. The CDR3 DNA reads as TGTGCCAGCAGCCCGGACAGCAGCCTTAATTCACCCCTCCACTTT.

The chain employs TRBV2 and TRBJ1-1, with 7 bases identical to TRBD1. The germline gives CDR1 SNHLY, CDR2 FYNNEI. There are 15 residues in the CDR3. J was trimmed by 4 bases and V by 4 bases; bases with no gene match: 9. In DNA form, the CDR3 reads TGTGCCAGCAGTGCAGACAGGGAGGTAGGCACTGAAGCTTTCTTT. Translation gives CASSADREVGTEAFF.

The chain is built from TRBV27 and TRBJ1-2; D is possibly TRBD1 (5 bases). This CDR3 is built from 13 residues. Germline-derived CDR1 and CDR2 are MNHEY and SMNVEV (reference sequence). V was shortened by 6 bases and J by 0 bases, with 8 bases between the two germline ends. CDR3 nucleotides: TGTGCCAGCAGGCGGGGCCCTAACTATGGCTACACCTTC. It translates to CASRRGPNYGYTF.

The chain has TRBV5-1 and TRBJ2-3, with D tentatively TRBD1 (6 bases). The V gene's germline CDR1 is SGHRS and CDR2 YFSETQ. The V end was cut by 6 bases, the J end by 3 bases, with 14 bases between. This CDR3 is built from 14 residues. Written as DNA, the CDR3 is TGCGCCAGCACCTCGACAGGTAGTACAGATACGCAGTATTTT. As protein: CASTSTGSTDTQYF.